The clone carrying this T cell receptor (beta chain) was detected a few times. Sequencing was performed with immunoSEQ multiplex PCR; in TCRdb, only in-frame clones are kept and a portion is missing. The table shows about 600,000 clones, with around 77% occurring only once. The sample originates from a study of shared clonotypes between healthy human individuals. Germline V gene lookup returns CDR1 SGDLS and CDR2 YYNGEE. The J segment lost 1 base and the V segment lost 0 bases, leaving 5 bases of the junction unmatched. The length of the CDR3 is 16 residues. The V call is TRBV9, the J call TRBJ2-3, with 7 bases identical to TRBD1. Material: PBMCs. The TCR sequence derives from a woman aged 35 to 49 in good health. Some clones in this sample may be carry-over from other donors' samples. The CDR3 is CASSVGVGTGTDTQYF. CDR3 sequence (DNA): TGTGCCAGCAGCGTAGGGGTCGGGACAGGCACAGATACGCAGTATTTT.